This T cell receptor (beta chain) emerged from a study of blood T cell repertoires in COVID-19. Study in general: Sites across the United States, Italy and Spain contributed samples from acute and convalescent COVID-19. T cells, B-cell-depleted T cells, or PBMCs supplied cDNA or gDNA.

The CDR3 sequence is 14 residues long. Trimming stripped 9 bases from V and 1 base from J, with 13 bases between. CDR1 is SGHRS and CDR2 is YFSETQ in the germline V gene. In the study's own analysis: For nucleated cells, counts were estimated from reference gene primer amplification. Data came from immunoSEQ multiplex PCR; TCRdb stores just in-frame clones and leaves some out. From that table come the V and J calls and clone size; the DNA was used to work out D and trimming. The sample records about 52,000 clones, 86% being singletons. The chain links TRBV5-1 to TRBJ2-2, with D possibly being TRBD1 (6 bases). Sequencing was done on a sample of peripheral blood. The clonotype comes from an elderly woman with acute or convalescent COVID-19. The CDR3 nucleotides read TGCGCCACCGAACCGGGACAGAACACCGGGGAGCTGTTTTTT. Its translation is CATEPGQNTGELFF.